The clone carrying this T cell receptor beta chain was seen more than once but under ten times. What it binds is unknown. The data are from a study of cytomegalovirus exposure and HLA in healthy donors. 13 Jbeta primers and 60 Vbeta primers were used for the PCR. Measured with immunoSEQ multiplex PCR; TCRdb has only the in-frame clones, and not every one. The sample records under 300,000 clones, 84% being singletons. Losses at the gene ends were 9 bases for V and 1 base for J; bases not matched to a gene: 5. The CDR3 totals 14 residues. Germline V gene lookup returns CDR1 KGHSH and CDR2 LQKENI. Study-wide results and caveats: Several of the most significant clusters appeared, in a later analysis, to be linked to common viral pathogens. Altogether, about 160 TCR beta chains were recorded as cytomegalovirus-associated.

The rearrangement joins TRBV18 to TRBJ1-5; TRBD1 agrees at 8 bases. Source material: PBMCs. The sequence derives from a woman in her 40s in good health and CMV-seropositive. The CDR3 sequence: CASQGAGSNQPQHF. The CDR3 DNA sequence: TGTGCCAGTCAGGGGGCGGGAAGCAATCAGCCCCAGCATTTT.